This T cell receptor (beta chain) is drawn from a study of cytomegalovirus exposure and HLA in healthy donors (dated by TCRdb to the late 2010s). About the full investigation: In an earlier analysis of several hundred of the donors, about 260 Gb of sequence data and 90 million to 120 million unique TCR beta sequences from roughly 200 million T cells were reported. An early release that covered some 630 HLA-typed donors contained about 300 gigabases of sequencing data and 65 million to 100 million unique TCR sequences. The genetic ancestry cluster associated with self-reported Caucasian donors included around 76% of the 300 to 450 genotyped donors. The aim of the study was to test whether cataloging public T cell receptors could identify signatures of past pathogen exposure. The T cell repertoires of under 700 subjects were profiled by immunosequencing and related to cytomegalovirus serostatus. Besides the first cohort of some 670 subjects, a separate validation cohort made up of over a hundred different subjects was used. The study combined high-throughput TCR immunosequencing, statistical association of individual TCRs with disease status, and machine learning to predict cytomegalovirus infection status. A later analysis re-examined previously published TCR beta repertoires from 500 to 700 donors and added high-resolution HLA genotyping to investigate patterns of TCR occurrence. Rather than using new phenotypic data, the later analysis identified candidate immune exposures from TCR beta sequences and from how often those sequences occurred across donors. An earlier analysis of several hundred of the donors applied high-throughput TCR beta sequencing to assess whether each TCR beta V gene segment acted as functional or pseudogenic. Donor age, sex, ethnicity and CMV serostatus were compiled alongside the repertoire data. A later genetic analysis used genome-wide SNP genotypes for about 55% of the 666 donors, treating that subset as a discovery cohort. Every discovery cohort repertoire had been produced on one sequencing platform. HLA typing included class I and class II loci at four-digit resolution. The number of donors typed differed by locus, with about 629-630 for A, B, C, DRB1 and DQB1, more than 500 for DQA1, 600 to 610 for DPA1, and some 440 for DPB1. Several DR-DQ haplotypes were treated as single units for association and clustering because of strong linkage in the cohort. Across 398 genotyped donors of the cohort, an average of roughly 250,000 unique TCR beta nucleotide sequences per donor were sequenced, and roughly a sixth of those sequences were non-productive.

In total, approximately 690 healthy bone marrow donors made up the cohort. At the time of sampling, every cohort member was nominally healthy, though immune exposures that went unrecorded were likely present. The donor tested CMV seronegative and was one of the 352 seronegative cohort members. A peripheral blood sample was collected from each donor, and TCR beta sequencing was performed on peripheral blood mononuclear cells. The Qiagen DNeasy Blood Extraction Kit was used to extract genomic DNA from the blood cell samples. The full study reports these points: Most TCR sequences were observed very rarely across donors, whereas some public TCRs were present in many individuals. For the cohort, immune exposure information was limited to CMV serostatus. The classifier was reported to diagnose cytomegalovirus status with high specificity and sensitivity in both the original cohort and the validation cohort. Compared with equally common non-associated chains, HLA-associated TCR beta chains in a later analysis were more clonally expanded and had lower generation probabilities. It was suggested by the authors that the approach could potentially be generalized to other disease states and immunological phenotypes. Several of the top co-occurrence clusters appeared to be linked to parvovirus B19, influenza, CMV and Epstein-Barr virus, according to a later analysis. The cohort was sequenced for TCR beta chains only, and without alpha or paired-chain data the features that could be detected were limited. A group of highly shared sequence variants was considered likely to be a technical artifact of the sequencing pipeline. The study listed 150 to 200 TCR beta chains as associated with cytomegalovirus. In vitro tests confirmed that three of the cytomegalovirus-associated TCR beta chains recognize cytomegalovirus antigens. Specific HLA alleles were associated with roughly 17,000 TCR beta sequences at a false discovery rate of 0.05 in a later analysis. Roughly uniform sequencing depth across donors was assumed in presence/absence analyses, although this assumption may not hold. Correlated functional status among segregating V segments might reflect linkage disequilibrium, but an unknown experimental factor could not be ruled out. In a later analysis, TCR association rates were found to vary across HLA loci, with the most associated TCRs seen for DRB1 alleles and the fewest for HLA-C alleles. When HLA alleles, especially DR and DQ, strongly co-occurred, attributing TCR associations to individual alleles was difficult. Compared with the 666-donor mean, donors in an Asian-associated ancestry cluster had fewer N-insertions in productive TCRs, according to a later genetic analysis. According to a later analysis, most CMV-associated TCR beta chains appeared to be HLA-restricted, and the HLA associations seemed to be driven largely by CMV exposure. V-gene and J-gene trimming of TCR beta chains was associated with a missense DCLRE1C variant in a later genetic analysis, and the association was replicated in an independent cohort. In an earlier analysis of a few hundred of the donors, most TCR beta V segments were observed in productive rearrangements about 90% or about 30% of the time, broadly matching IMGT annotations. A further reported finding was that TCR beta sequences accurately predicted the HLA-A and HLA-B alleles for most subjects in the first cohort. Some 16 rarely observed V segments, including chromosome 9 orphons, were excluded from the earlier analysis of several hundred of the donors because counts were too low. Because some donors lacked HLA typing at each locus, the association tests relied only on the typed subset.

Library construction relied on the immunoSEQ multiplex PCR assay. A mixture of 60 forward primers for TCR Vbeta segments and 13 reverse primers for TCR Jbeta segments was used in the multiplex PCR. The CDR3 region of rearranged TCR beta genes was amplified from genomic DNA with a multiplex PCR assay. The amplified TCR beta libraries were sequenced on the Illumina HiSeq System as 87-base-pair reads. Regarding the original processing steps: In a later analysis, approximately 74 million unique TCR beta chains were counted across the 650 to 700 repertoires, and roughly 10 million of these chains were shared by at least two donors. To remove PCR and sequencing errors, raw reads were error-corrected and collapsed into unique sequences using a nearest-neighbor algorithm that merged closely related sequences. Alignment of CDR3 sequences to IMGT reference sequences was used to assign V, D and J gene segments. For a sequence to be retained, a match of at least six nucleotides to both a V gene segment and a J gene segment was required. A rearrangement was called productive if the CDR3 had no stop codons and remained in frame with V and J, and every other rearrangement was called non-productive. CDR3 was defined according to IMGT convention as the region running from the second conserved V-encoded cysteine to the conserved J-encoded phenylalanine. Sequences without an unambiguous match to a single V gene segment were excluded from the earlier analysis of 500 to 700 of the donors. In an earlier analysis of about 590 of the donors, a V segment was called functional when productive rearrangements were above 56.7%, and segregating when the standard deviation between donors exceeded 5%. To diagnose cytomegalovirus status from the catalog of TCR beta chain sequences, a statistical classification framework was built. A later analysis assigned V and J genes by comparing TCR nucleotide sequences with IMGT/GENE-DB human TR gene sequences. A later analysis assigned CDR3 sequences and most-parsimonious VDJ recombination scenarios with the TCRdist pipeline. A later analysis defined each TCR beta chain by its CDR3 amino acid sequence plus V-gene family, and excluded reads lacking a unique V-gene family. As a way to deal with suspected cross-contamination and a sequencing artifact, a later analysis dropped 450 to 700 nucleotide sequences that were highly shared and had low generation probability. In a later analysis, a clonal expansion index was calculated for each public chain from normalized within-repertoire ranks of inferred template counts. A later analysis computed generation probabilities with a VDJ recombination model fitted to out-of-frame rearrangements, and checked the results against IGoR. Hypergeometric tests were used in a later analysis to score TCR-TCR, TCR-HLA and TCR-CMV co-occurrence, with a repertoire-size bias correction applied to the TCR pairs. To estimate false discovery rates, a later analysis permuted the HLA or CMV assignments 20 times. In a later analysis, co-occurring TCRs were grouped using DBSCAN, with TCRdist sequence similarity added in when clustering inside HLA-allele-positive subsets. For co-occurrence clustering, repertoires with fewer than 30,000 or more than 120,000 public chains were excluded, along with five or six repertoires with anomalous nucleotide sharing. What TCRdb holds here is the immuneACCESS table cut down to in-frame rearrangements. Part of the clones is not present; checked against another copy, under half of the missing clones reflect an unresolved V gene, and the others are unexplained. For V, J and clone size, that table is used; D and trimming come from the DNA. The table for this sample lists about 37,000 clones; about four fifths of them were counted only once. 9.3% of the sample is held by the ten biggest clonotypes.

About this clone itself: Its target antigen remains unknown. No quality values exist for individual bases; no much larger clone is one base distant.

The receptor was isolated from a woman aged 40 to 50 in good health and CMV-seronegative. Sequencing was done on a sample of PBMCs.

The CDR3 has the sequence CSAGQGGGTEAFF. The nucleotide sequence is TGCAGCGCAGGACAGGGAGGCGGCACTGAAGCTTTCTTT. Here the chain combines TRBV29-1 and TRBJ1-1, and 8 junction bases match TRBD1. Here V drops 7 bases and J drops 4 bases, and the junction holds 8 bases not matched to any gene. Its CDR3 holds 13 amino acids, cysteine through phenylalanine. Here the CDR3 DNA is all that survives: 39 bases in frame from base 1. As encoded in the germline V gene, CDR1 is SQVTM while CDR2 is ANQGSEA.